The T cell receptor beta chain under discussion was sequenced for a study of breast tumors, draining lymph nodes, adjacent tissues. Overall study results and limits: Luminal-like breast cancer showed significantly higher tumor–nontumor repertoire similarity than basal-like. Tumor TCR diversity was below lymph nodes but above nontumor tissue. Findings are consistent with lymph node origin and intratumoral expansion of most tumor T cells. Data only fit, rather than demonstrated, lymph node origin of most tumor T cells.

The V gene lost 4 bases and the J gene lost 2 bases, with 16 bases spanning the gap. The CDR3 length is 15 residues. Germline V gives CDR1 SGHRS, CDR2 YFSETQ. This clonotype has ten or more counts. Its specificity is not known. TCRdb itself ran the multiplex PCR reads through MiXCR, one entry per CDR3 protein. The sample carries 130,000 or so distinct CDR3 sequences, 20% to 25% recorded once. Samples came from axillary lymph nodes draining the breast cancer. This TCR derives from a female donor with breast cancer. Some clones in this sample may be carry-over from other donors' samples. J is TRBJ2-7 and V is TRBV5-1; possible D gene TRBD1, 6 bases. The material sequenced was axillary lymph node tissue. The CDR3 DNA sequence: TGCGCCAGCAGCCGCGAACAGGGTTCCCCCTACGAGCAGTACTTC. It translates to CASSREQGSPYEQYF.